This T cell receptor beta chain appears in the sequencing data of a study of vaccination and CD4 T cells after COVID-19 (dated by TCRdb to 2022 to 2024). With respect to the entire study: Every convalescent patient had a positive nasal swab PCR test for SARS-CoV-2, with mild disease in eight to ten patients and severe disease in one. Post-COVID blood samples from convalescent patients were collected a median of around 100 days after diagnosis, with a range of roughly 35 to 161 days. The cultures were stimulated with overlapping spike peptide pools from SARS-CoV-2 and from the common cold coronaviruses HCoV-NL63, HCoV-OC43 and HCoV-229E. As controls, cultures received a CEFX viral epitope pool (the positive control), an HIV-1 Nef peptide pool (the negative control), or no peptide at all. Post-vaccine blood samples were collected a median of approximately eleven weeks after the second vaccine dose, ranging from about 13 to 250 days. Each participant got two doses of either the Pfizer-BioNTech BNT162b2 vaccine (n=8) or the Moderna mRNA-1273 vaccine (n=2). The convalescent cohort comprised six males and four females, including two Hispanic individuals, seven Caucasians, two Asians and one multiracial person. In 10 COVID-19 convalescent patients and a few infection-naive healthy vaccine recipients, the spike-specific CD4+ TCR repertoire before mRNA vaccination was compared with the repertoire after mRNA vaccination.

Interpreted using the paper, the treatment or condition label stands for: roughly ten-day PBMC culture with coronavirus spike peptide pools or control peptides (ViraFEST assay). To expand antigen-specific T cells with peptide pools and then pick out the expanded clonotypes through TCR sequencing, the study relied on the ViraFEST assay. The positive SARS-CoV-2 PCR tests of the convalescent patients were dated from March to December 2020, before the Alpha, Beta and Delta variants emerged in the United States. Each well held 2.2 million or so PBMCs cultured with approximately 10 ug/ml peptide pools in IMDM containing about 5% human AB serum and roughly 9 IU/ml IL-2. On days 3 and 7, half of the culture medium was replaced with fresh IL-2-containing medium. CD4+ T cells were isolated after 10 days of culture through negative selection using the EasySep CD4+ T cell isolation kit. Ficoll-Paque Plus gradient centrifugation was used to isolate PBMCs from whole blood, and the isolated PBMCs were then either used fresh or cryopreserved at -140C. Triplicate wells were generally used for each culture condition.

Library prep was done by PCR. At the Johns Hopkins FTIC core, DNA from the cultured CD4+ T cells underwent TCR sequencing with the Oncomine TCR Beta short-read assay. The QIAamp micro DNA kit was used to extract genomic DNA from the cultured CD4+ T cells. Oncomine TCR Beta libraries from cultured CD4+ T cells were pooled using unique dual indexes and sequenced on an Illumina iSeq 100. In the original analysis: Non-productive sequences were removed, and CDR3s not starting with C, not ending with F or W, or shorter than 7 amino acids were discarded. The MANAFEST web application was used to identify antigen-specific clonotypes by comparing peptide-stimulated wells against reference wells and other culture wells. An FDR below 0.05, an odds ratio above 5, and a productive frequency above 0.1% in at least two of three replicate wells were required for clones to be considered positive. A clonotype counted as cross-reactive if it showed significant expansion both in the SARS-CoV-2 spike wells and in at least one common cold coronavirus spike condition. Levenshtein distances (stringdist) and unrooted phylogenetic trees (ape) in R version 3.6.1 were used to assess CDR3 homology. The raw public data were reprocessed by TCRdb itself: fastp quality trimming at Q25, MiXCR clonotype calling, in-frame beta chains only. Each CDR3 protein appears once, grouped with its most common genes and DNA. The V and J calls and clone size come from TCRdb's table, not from the authors' own analysis. The sample includes some 10,000 distinct CDR3 sequences, with 22% observed a single time. Jointly, the top ten make up roughly 12% of the sample.

What the research found in general, with its limitations: The median number of SARS-CoV-2-reactive clonotypes rose from 20 to 25 after infection to a few dozen after vaccination, but the change was not significant. Among convalescent patients, a median roughly 90% of the SARS-CoV-2-reactive clones seen after vaccination appeared only after vaccination, which suggests priming specific to the vaccine. Relatively few convalescent patients were included in the study, and early timepoints after natural infection were not analyzed. In convalescent patients, nearly all vaccine-specific clones (304 of 307) were found to be mono-reactive for SARS-CoV-2 spike rather than cross-reactive with common cold coronaviruses.

Taken from cysteine to phenylalanine, the CDR3 has 14 residues. CDR3 DNA only is kept here, 42 bases in frame from base 1. CDR1 and CDR2 are drawn from the germline V gene: MNHNS, SASEGT. This clonotype was recorded only once. Its target antigen remains unknown. A much larger clone lies a single base off, so this may be a read error. The rearranged segments are TRBV6-1 and TRBJ1-2; TRBD1 is perhaps the D gene, given 6 matching bases. The material was CD4+ T cells from blood, cultured in vitro, obtained after SARS-CoV-2 vaccination. This TCR was recovered from a human donor who had recovered from COVID-19. CDR3 protein: CVSSEDPNREHYTF. The DNA sequence is given as TGTGTCAGCAGTGAAGACCCTAACAGGGAGCACTACACCTTC.